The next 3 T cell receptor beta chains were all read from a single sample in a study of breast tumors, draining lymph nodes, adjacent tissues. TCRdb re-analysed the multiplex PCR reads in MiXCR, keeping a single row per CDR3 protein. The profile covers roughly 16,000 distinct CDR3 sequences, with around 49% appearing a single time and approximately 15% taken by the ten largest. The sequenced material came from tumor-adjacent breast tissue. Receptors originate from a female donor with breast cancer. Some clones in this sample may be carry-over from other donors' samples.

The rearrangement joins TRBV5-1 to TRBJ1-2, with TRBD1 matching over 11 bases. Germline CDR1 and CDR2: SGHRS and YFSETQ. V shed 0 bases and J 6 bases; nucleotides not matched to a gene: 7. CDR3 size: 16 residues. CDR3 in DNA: TGCGCCAGCAGCTTGGGGACAGGGGGCGCCTCCCATGGCTACACCTTC. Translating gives CASSLGTGGASHGYTF.

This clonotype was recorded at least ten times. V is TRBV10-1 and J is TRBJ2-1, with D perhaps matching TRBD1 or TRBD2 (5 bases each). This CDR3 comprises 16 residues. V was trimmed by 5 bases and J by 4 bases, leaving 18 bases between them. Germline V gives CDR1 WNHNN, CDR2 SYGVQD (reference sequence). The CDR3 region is CASSPTGTLGYNEQFF. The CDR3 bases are TGCGCCAGCAGTCCTACCGGGACCCTCGGGTACAATGAGCAGTTCTTC.

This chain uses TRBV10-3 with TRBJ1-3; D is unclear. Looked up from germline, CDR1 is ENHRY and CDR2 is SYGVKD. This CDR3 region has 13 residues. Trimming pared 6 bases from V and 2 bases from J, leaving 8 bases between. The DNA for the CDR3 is TGTGCCATCAGGAGGAGAACTGGAAACACCATATATTTT. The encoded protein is CAIRRRTGNTIYF.